These 2 T cell receptor beta chains were sequenced from one sample in a study of CD8 T cells in ankylosing spondylitis (dated by TCRdb to 2016 to 2017). No antigen has been assigned to these receptors. The method was 5' RACE. The run used an Illumina HiSeq 2500. Clones were called with MiXCR by TCRdb after fastp trimmed the public reads at Q25, and only in-frame beta chains were retained. Every distinct CDR3 protein forms one entry, paired with its most common genes and DNA. Counted in this sample were approximately 540,000 distinct CDR3 sequences; roughly 13% of them appeared once. The leading ten clones occupy nearly 7% of the sample. Here is what the overall study found, with its caveats: Blood from ankylosing spondylitis patients appeared to be characterized by a TCR beta motif composed of several highly homologous amino acid variants.

Sample: blood, either unsorted or a sorted T cell fraction (not recorded which). The receptors originated from a male donor with ankylosing spondylitis.

This clonotype occurred a few times. This chain connects TRBV24-1 to TRBJ2-2; 8 bases agree with TRBD1. Germline lookup yields CDR1 KGHDR and CDR2 SFDVKD. The length of the CDR3 is 16 residues. J lost 5 bases, V lost 3 bases, and 7 bases had no gene match. In DNA, the CDR3 is TGTGCCACCAGTGATCCCCGACAGGGGACTACCGGGGAGCTGTTTTTT. Amino acids: CATSDPRQGTTGELFF.

This chain connects TRBV25-1 to TRBJ1-2, with 8 bases identical to TRBD1. Trimming cost V 3 bases and J 8 bases; bases outside gene matches: 11. Germline CDR1 MGHDK, CDR2 SYGVNS. The CDR3 has 15 amino acids. This chain's CDR3 is CASSDPAGQGKGYTF. The CDR3 bases are TGTGCCAGCAGTGACCCCGCCGGACAGGGAAAAGGCTACACCTTC.